This T cell receptor (beta chain) was recovered during a study of blood T cell repertoires in COVID-19. Study summary: Italy, Spain and the United States were the sources of the convalescent and acute COVID-19 samples. PBMCs, B-cell-depleted T cells, or T cells provided the cDNA or gDNA that made up the material.

Looked up from germline, CDR1 is SGHRS and CDR2 is YFSETQ. V was clipped by 1 base and J by 4 bases; unmatched bases: 8. This CDR3 is built from 16 residues. Under the authors' procedure: Estimation of nucleated cell counts was performed using reference gene primer amplification. Assay used: immunoSEQ multiplex PCR; TCRdb lists only in-frame clones, some missing. V, J and clone size derive from that table, while D and trimming were established from the DNA sequence. The top ten clones hold about 8.4% of a sample with more than 100,000 clones, about 86% of them seen once. This sequence originates from an older woman with active or convalescent COVID-19. The chain joins TRBV5-1 to TRBJ1-2; the match to TRBD1 covers 9 bases. Material: peripheral blood. This CDR3 is CASSLTSRDRVYGYTF. The CDR3 DNA follows: TGCGCCAGCAGCTTGACGTCCCGGGACAGGGTCTATGGCTACACCTTC.